This paragraph covers one TCR beta chain sequence. Its antigen is undetermined. The data belong to a study of T cell responses to AZD1222 COVID-19 vaccine. For the study at large: Combined were second doses at about 4 or about 12 weeks.

Study-wide results and caveats: Across the whole spike, CD4 TCRs peaked at regions 160-218 and 743-854. After two AZD1222 doses, spike-specific TCR breadth and depth rose versus day 0.

Clones were read by immunoSEQ multiplex PCR, and TCRdb kept only the in-frame ones, dropping some. Here the sample spans 65,000 to 80,000 clones, 87% being singletons. Germline V gives CDR1 MNHEY, CDR2 SMNVEV (reference sequence). V gave up 7 bases and J gave up 4 bases; unmatched junction bases: 7. The CDR3 is made up of 15 amino acids. This TCR was sampled from an adult in good health. Here the sequenced sample was peripheral blood, taken on day 0 of AZD1222 vaccination. The V and J genes are TRBV27 and TRBJ1-5; TRBD1 matches 10 bases. The CDR3 DNA follows: TGTGCCAGCACTCTCCGACAGGGGGCGAATCAGCCCCAGCATTTT. It specifies CASTLRQGANQPQHF.